These 10 T cell receptor beta chains share one sample of origin, sequenced in a study of beta chain features in type 1 diabetes. Investigators reverse transcribed all isolated RNA, so they sequenced expressed TCRB transcripts. Assay used: immunoSEQ multiplex PCR; TCRdb lists only in-frame clones, some missing. Of under 450,000 clones listed, 11% to 15% are singletons. What was sequenced was naive CD4+ T cells from blood. Every receptor here comes from a young man in good health.

The chain has TRBV7-9 and TRBJ2-6, with D possibly matching TRBD1 (5 bases). Germline V gene lookup returns CDR1 SEHNR and CDR2 FQNEAQ (reference sequence). The CDR3 sequence is 18 residues long. V was shortened by 2 bases and J by 2 bases, with 16 bases between the two germline ends. CDR3 DNA sequence: TGTGCCAGCAGCTTAAGTATCCAGGGCTTGGCTGGGGCCAACGTCCTGACTTTC. This gives the protein CASSLSIQGLAGANVLTF.

This clone came up a few times. One junction end disagrees with the germline gene, perhaps due to a read error. This chain links TRBV5-5 with TRBJ2-6; D remains unclear. Germline V gene lookup returns CDR1 SGHKS and CDR2 YYEKEE (reference sequence). This CDR3 is built from 15 residues. CDR3 protein: CAGSFGLSGANVLTF. CDR3 bases: TGTGCCGGCAGCTTCGGGTTATCTGGGGCCAACGTCCTGACTTTC.

The genes are TRBV5-1 and TRBJ2-5; TRBD2 matches 13 bases. Trimming cost V 7 bases and J 4 bases; bases outside gene matches: 1. The V gene's germline CDR1 is SGHRS and CDR2 YFSETQ. The CDR3 runs 13 residues. The CDR3 sequence is CASGLAGVETQYF. DNA of the CDR3: TGCGCCAGCGGACTAGCGGGGGTAGAGACCCAGTACTTC.

This clone was counted a few times. This chain links TRBV7-2 with TRBJ2-2; 10 bases are shared with TRBD1. Germline CDR1 SGHTA, CDR2 FQGNSA. Trimming removed 0 bases from V and 6 bases from J; junction bases left unmatched: 1. CDR3 length: 15 amino acids. The CDR3, as DNA: TGTGCCAGCAGCTTAGCAGGGACAGGGGCCGGGGAGCTGTTTTTT. Translation gives CASSLAGTGAGELFF.

CDR3 region: CASSQSGMNTEAFF. The CDR3 DNA reads TGTGCCAGCAGCCAAAGCGGGATGAACACTGAAGCTTTCTTT. The V call is TRBV14, the J call TRBJ1-1; D is undetermined. The germline V and J ends were trimmed by 2 bases and 0 bases, with 7 bases remaining between them. This CDR3 has 14 amino acids. CDR1 and CDR2 (germline): SGHDN, FVKESK.

There are a few counts of this clone. The chain has TRBV6-5 and TRBJ2-3; TRBD2 agrees at 8 bases. The CDR3 runs 14 residues. Germline trimming cut 2 bases from V and 6 bases from J; bases unmatched to any gene: 4. Germline lookup yields CDR1 MNHEY and CDR2 SVGAGI. CDR3 sequence (DNA): TGTGCCAGCAGTTACGGGACTAGTGTCGATACGCAGTATTTT. It specifies CASSYGTSVDTQYF.

This clone appeared a few times. V and J are TRBV21-1 and TRBJ2-7; TRBD2, as called in the table, went unchecked against the DNA. TRBV21-1 is a pseudogene. This CDR3 contains 14 residues. CDR3 in amino acids: CASSKRGTPYEQYF. In nucleotides, the CDR3 is TGTGCCAGCAGCAAACGGGGAACACCTTACGAGCAGTACTTC.

Only a few counts were recorded for this clone. The rearrangement links TRBV29-1 to TRBJ1-2, with unresolved D. The germline CDR1 and CDR2 sequences are SQVTM and ANQGSEA. Deletions cut 4 bases from V and 3 bases from J, with 12 bases between. The CDR3 spans 13 residues. CDR3 nucleotides: TGCAGCGTTGTCACAGTGACCCACTATGGCTACACCTTC. Translating gives CSVVTVTHYGYTF.

This clone was seen a few times. As DNA, the CDR3 is TGCAGCGTTGAACCCTCAGATACGCAGTATTTT. Its translation is CSVEPSDTQYF. The chain carries TRBV29-1 and TRBJ2-3; D remains unclear. The V end lost 2 bases, the J end lost 4 bases, and 4 bases lay between the germline ends. Germline V gene sequence: CDR1 SQVTM, CDR2 ANQGSEA. The CDR3 covers 11 residues.

This clone occurred a few times. The chain joins TRBV7-2 to TRBJ2-5; 7 bases are a match to TRBD2. With 3 bases clipped from V and 4 bases from J, the junction kept 5 bases outside the gene matches. Germline assignment: CDR1 SGHTA and CDR2 FQGNSA. The CDR3 loop spans 14 amino acids. The DNA for the CDR3 is TGTGCCAGCAGCTTCGGGGCGGGAGTAGAGACCCAGTACTTC. Translated, it gives CASSFGAGVETQYF.